Listed below are T cell receptor beta chains from one sample, sequenced in a study of cytomegalovirus exposure and HLA in healthy donors. Libraries were prepared by immunoSEQ multiplex PCR; TCRdb keeps only in-frame clonotypes and omits some of them. The sample gives 99,000 or so clones, about 79% of which show up once; 5% to 6.5% is in the top ten. The specimen sequenced was PBMCs. The source of these receptors is a man aged 60-69 years in good health and CMV-seropositive. Both conserved end residues are part of each CDR3. D genes are given only for firm matches. Rows give clone size only sometimes, using once, few, many, or a class for an expanded clone.

J gene: TRBJ2-5
D gene: TRBD1
clone size: NA
V gene: TRBV6-5
CDR3 DNA: TGTGCCTGCAAACCCCTTGCCGGGACAGCGGTTACCCAGTACTTC
CDR3 protein: CACKPLAGTAVTQYF

J gene: TRBJ1-3
D gene: NA
clone size: NA
V gene: TRBV30
CDR3 DNA: TGTGCCTGGAGTGGCAGGGTATTCTCTGGAAACACCATATATTTT
CDR3 protein: CAWSGRVFSGNTIYF

J gene: TRBJ2-3
D gene: NA
clone size: NA
V gene: TRBV9
CDR3 DNA: TGTGCCAGCAGCGTAACGGGCACAGATACGCAGTATTTT
CDR3 protein: CASSVTGTDTQYF

J gene: TRBJ1-2
D gene: NA
clone size: NA
V gene: TRBV6-1
CDR3 DNA: TGTGCCAGCAGTGAAGCGCTTGACTCGAGGGGCTACACCTTC
CDR3 protein: CASSEALDSRGYTF

J gene: TRBJ1-2
D gene: TRBD1
clone size: NA
V gene: TRBV18
CDR3 DNA: TGTGCCAGCTCACCCCTTCCCCGGGGACAGGGGCGCAAAGGTGGCTACACCTTC
CDR3 protein: CASSPLPRGQGRKGGYTF

J gene: TRBJ2-6
D gene: NA
clone size: NA
V gene: TRBV4-3
CDR3 DNA: TGCGCCAGCAGCCGGACCCAGGGTTCCGGGGCCAACGTCCTGACTTTC
CDR3 protein: CASSRTQGSGANVLTF

J gene: TRBJ1-1
D gene: NA
clone size: few
V gene: TRBV30
CDR3 DNA: TGTGCCGGACTCGCGGTGAACACTGAAGCTTTCTTT
CDR3 protein: CAGLAVNTEAFF

J gene: TRBJ2-3
D gene: TRBD1
clone size: NA
V gene: TRBV6-5
CDR3 DNA: TGTGCCAGCAGTTACTCCGGGACAGGGTCTGGAGATACGCAGTATTTT
CDR3 protein: CASSYSGTGSGDTQYF

J gene: TRBJ1-3
D gene: NA
clone size: NA
V gene: TRBV11-2
CDR3 DNA: TGTGCCAGCAGCACGGGACTCGGAAACACCATATATTTT
CDR3 protein: CASSTGLGNTIYF

J gene: TRBJ1-1
D gene: NA
clone size: NA
V gene: TRBV15
CDR3 DNA: TGTGCCACCAGCAGAGGTCGGGGATTTGACCCTGAAGCTTTCTTT
CDR3 protein: CATSRGRGFDPEAFF

J gene: TRBJ2-1
D gene: TRBD1
clone size: few
V gene: TRBV4-1
CDR3 DNA: TGCGCCAGCAGCCAAGTCGGGACAGCTTCAATAGATGAGCAGTTCTTC
CDR3 protein: CASSQVGTASIDEQFF

J gene: TRBJ2-3
D gene: NA
clone size: NA
V gene: TRBV9
CDR3 DNA: TGTGCCAGCAGCCCCTGGTGGGGGGACACAGATACGCAGTATTTT
CDR3 protein: CASSPWWGDTDTQYF

J gene: TRBJ2-5
D gene: NA
clone size: once
V gene: TRBV7-3
CDR3 DNA: TGTGCCAGCAGCTTAGGGGGGGGCCTTCAAGAGACCCAGTACTTC
CDR3 protein: CASSLGGGLQETQYF

J gene: TRBJ1-2
D gene: NA
clone size: NA
V gene: TRBV29-1
CDR3 DNA: TGCAGCGTTGACGAAGGGAGTAACGGTGGCTACACCTTC
CDR3 protein: CSVDEGSNGGYTF

J gene: TRBJ2-3
D gene: NA
clone size: NA
V gene: TRBV27
CDR3 DNA: TGTGCCAGCAGTTTGTATGAGGCCCTTCCGGATACGCAGTATTTT
CDR3 protein: CASSLYEALPDTQYF

J gene: TRBJ2-5
D gene: TRBD2
clone size: NA
V gene: TRBV9
CDR3 DNA: TGTGCCAGCAGCGGGACGGGGACTAGCGGGGGGGAGACCCAGTACTTC
CDR3 protein: CASSGTGTSGGETQYF

J gene: TRBJ2-3
D gene: NA
clone size: NA
V gene: TRBV19
CDR3 DNA: TGTGCCAGTACCACCCTCGGGAGTGCCACAGATACGCAGTATTTT
CDR3 protein: CASTTLGSATDTQYF

J gene: TRBJ2-5
D gene: TRBD2
clone size: once
V gene: TRBV5-1
CDR3 DNA: TGCGCCAGCAGCTCCCGAACGGGGAGGGTGGAGACCCAGTACTTC
CDR3 protein: CASSSRTGRVETQYF

J gene: TRBJ2-3
D gene: NA
clone size: NA
V gene: TRBV5-1
CDR3 DNA: TGCGCCAGCACCCGGTCCCCCAGGGCAGATACGCAGTATTTT
CDR3 protein: CASTRSPRADTQYF

J gene: TRBJ1-1
D gene: TRBD1
clone size: NA
V gene: TRBV7-3
CDR3 DNA: TGTGCCAGCAGGCCCGGGACAGGGAACACTGAAGCTTTCTTT
CDR3 protein: CASRPGTGNTEAFF

J gene: TRBJ1-2
D gene: TRBD1
clone size: NA
V gene: TRBV11-2
CDR3 DNA: TGTGCCAGCAGCTCCACTCTACAGGGGGCGCGAGGCTACACCTTC
CDR3 protein: CASSSTLQGARGYTF

J gene: TRBJ2-2
D gene: NA
clone size: NA
V gene: TRBV5-4
CDR3 DNA: TGTGCCAGCAGCTTGCTCGGGGGAAGGGACACCGGGGAGCTGTTTTTT
CDR3 protein: CASSLLGGRDTGELFF

J gene: TRBJ2-5
D gene: NA
clone size: NA
V gene: TRBV5-1
CDR3 DNA: TGCGCCAGCAGCGGTCGTGGGTACAGGGAAGAGACCCAGTACTTC
CDR3 protein: CASSGRGYREETQYF

J gene: TRBJ1-1
D gene: NA
clone size: NA
V gene: TRBV11-3
CDR3 DNA: TGTGCCAGCAGCTTAGGAGGAACTGGGGACACTGAAGCTTTCTTC
CDR3 protein: CASSLGGTGDTEAFF

J gene: TRBJ1-4
D gene: NA
clone size: NA
V gene: TRBV5-1
CDR3 DNA: TGCGCCAGCAGCTTGGGAGTGAAGTCGAATGAAAAACTGTTTTTT
CDR3 protein: CASSLGVKSNEKLFF

J gene: TRBJ2-5
D gene: NA
clone size: NA
V gene: TRBV7-3
CDR3 DNA: TGTGCCAGCAGCTTATACTCCGGAGGGACCCAGTACTTC
CDR3 protein: CASSLYSGGTQYF

J gene: TRBJ2-4
D gene: NA
clone size: NA
V gene: TRBV4-3
CDR3 DNA: TGCGCCAGCAGCTTTACGGGGGGCACGGAGTGGTACTTC
CDR3 protein: CASSFTGGTEWYF

J gene: TRBJ2-1
D gene: NA
clone size: NA
V gene: TRBV6-4
CDR3 DNA: TGTGCCAGCAGTGACTCGTCCCGGGTGCCCCAGTTCTTC
CDR3 protein: CASSDSSRVPQFF